The rows below give T cell receptor beta chains drawn from one sample of a study of T cell responses to AZD1222 COVID-19 vaccine. Method: immunoSEQ multiplex PCR; TCRdb's copy keeps in-frame clones and lacks some. The sample lists tens of thousands of clones, approximately 85% occurring once. Sample: peripheral blood, taken 28 days after the second AZD1222 dose. Every receptor here comes from an adult who received the AZD1222 COVID-19 vaccine. Each CDR3 is given with its conserved first and last residue. A D gene is named only where the DNA matches it firmly. Part of the rows lack a size; the others show once, few, many or a class for expanded clones.

TRBV12-5,TRBD1,TRBJ2-3,once,CASGLTRTGGQGDTQYF,TGTGCTAGTGGTCTGACCCGGACAGGGGGGCAAGGAGATACGCAGTATTTT
TRBV3-1/TRBV3-2,-,TRBJ1-2,-,CASSYGRDGGYTF,TGTGCCAGCAGCTATGGCAGGGATGGGGGCTACACCTTC
TRBV15,-,TRBJ1-1,-,CATSRKGKGHLVVNEAFF,TGTGCCACCAGCAGAAAGGGGAAAGGACACCTGGTAGTTAATGAAGCTTTCTTT
TRBV6-5,-,TRBJ1-4,-,CASSYSNYGEAEKLFF,TGTGCCAGCAGTTACTCGAATTATGGTGAGGCTGAAAAACTGTTTTTT
TRBV10-2,-,TRBJ1-1,few,CASSESGGLNTEAFF,TGCGCCAGCAGTGAGTCGGGAGGACTGAACACTGAAGCTTTCTTT
TRBV5-8,-,TRBJ1-2,once,CASSPPSGPYGYTF,TGTGCCAGCAGCCCCCCGTCGGGACCTTATGGCTACACCTTC
TRBV11-3,-,TRBJ2-1,few,CASSSSKAGLSYNEQFF,TGTGCCAGCAGCTCCTCAAAGGCGGGACTCTCCTACAATGAGCAGTTCTTC
TRBV29-1,-,TRBJ1-2,-,CSVEGYTF,TGCAGCGTTGAAGGCTACACCTTC
TRBV6-1,-,TRBJ2-5,few,CASSEEAGMETQYF,TGTGCCAGCAGTGAAGAGGCAGGGATGGAGACCCAGTACTTC
TRBV6-5,-,TRBJ1-4,-,CASRPDGPTNEKLFF,TGTGCCAGCAGACCCGACGGTCCCACTAATGAAAAACTGTTTTTT
TRBV28,TRBD2,TRBJ2-7,-,CASSFTAGGQYF,TGTGCCAGCAGTTTTACAGCGGGAGGGCAGTACTTC